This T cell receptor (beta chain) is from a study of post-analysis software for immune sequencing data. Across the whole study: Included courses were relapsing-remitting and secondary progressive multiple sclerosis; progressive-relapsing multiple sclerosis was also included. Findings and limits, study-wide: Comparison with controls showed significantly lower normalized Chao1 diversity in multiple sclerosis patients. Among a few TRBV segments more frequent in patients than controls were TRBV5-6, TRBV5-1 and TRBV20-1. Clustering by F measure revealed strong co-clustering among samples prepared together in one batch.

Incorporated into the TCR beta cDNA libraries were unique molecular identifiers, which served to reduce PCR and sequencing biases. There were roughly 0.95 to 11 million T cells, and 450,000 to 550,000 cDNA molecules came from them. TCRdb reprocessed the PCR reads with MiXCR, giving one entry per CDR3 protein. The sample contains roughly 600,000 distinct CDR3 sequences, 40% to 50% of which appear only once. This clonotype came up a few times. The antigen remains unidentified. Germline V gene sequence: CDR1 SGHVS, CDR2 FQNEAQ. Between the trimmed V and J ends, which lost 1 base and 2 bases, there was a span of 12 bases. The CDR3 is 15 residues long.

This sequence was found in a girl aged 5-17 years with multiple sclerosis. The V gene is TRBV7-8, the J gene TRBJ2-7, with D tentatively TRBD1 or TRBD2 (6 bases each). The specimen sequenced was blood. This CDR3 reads CASSLEGGGAYEQYF. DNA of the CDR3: TGTGCCAGCAGCTTAGAGGGGGGCGGAGCCTACGAGCAGTACTTC.